The source of this TCR beta chain is a study of blood T cell repertoires in COVID-19. Germline V gives CDR1 MNHEY, CDR2 SMNVEV (reference sequence). Trimming took 2 bases from V and 8 from J, leaving 18 bases between them. This CDR3 has 16 residues. Method: immunoSEQ multiplex PCR; TCRdb's copy keeps in-frame clones and lacks some. The sample lists 350,000 to 450,000 clones; around 92% were seen once. The sequencing sample was made of peripheral blood. The source is a man aged 40-50 years with acute or convalescent COVID-19. The chain couples TRBV27 to TRBJ1-4, with a possible D match to TRBD1 (6 bases). The DNA of the CDR3 is TGTGCCAGCAGTTTAGGGCCAGGCGCAGGGGAAGAAAAACTGTTTTTT. This codes for CASSLGPGAGEEKLFF.